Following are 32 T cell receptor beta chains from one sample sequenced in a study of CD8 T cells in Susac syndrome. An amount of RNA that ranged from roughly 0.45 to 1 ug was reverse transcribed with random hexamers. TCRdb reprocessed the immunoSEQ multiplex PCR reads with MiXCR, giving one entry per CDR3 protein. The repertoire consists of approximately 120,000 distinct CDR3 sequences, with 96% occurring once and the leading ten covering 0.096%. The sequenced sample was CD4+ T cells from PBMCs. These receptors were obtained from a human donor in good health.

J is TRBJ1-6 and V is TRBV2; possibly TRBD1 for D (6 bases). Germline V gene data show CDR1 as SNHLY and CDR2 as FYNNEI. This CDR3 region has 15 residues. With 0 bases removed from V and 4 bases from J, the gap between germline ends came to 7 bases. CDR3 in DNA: TGTGCCAGCAGTGAAGCGGACAGTTATAATTCACCCCTCCACTTT. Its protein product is CASSEADSYNSPLHF.

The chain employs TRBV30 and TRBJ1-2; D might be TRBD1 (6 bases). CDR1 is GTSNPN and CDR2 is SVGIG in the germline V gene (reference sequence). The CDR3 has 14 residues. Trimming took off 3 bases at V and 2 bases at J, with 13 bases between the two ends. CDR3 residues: CAWRKGRGNYGYTF. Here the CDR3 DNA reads TGTGCCTGGAGAAAGGGCAGGGGCAACTATGGCTACACCTTC.

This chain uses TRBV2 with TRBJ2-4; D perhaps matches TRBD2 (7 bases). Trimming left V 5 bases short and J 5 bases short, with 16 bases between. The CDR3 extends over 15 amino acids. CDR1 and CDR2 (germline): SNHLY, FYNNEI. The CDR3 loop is CASSQGGGHENIQYF. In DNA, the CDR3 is TGTGCCAGCAGTCAGGGAGGGGGTCATGAAAACATTCAGTACTTC.

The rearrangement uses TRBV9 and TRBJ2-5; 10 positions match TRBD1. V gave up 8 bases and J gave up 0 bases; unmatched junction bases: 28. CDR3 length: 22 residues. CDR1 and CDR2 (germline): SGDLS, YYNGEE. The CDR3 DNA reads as TGTGCCAGGGATCCGTTCCCCCGCTTTTGTCTCCGGGACAGGGGCTACCAAGAGACCCAGTACTTC. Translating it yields CARDPFPRFCLRDRGYQETQYF.

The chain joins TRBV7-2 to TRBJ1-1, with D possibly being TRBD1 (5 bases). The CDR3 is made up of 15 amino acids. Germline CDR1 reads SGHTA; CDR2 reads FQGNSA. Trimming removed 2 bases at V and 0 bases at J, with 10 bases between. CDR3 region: CASSLQGPMNTEAFF. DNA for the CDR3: TGTGCCAGCAGCTTACAGGGTCCGATGAACACTGAAGCTTTCTTT.

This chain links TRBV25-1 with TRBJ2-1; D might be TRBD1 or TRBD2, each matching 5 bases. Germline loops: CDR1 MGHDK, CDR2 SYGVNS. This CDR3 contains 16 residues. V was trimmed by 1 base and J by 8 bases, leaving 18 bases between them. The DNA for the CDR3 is TGTGCCAGCAGTGAATCGTTGGCAGGGACGGTTGATGAGCAGTTCTTC. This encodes CASSESLAGTVDEQFF.

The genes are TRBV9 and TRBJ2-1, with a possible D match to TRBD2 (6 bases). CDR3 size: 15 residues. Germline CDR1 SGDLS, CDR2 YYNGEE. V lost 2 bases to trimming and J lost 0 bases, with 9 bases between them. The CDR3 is CASSVGTSSYNEQFF. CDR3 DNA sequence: TGTGCCAGCAGCGTCGGGACTTCCTCCTACAATGAGCAGTTCTTC.

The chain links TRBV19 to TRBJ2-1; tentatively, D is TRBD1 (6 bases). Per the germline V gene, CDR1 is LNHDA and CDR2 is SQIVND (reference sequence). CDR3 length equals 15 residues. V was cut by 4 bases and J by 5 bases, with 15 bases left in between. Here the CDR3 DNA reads TGTGCCAGTAGTAGTCTTCAGGGGACACACAATGAGCAGTTCTTC. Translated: CASSSLQGTHNEQFF. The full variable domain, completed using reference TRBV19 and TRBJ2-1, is DGGITQSPKYLFRKEGQNVTLSCEQNLNHDAMYWYRQDPGQGLRLIYYSQIVNDFQKGDIAEGYSVSREKKESFPLTVTSAQKNPTAFYLCASSSLQGTHNEQFFGPGTRLTVL.

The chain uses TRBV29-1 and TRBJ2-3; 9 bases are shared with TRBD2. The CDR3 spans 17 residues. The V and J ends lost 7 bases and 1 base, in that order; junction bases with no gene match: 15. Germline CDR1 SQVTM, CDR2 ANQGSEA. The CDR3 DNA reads TGCAGCGCCTCGGGACTAGCTGAAACTGGGGGCACAGATACGCAGTATTTT. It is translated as CSASGLAETGGTDTQYF.

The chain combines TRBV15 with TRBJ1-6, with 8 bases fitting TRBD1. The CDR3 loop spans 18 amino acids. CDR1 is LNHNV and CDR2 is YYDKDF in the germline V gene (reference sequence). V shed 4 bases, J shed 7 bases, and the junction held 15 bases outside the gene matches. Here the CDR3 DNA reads TGTGCCACCAGCAACACCCGCCCGAGGACAGGGTCCAATTCACCCCTCCACTTT. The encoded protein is CATSNTRPRTGSNSPLHF.

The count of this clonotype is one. The CDR3 is CSAKKGVPRMNTEAFF. DNA of the CDR3: TGCAGTGCTAAAAAGGGAGTTCCCCGAATGAACACTGAAGCTTTCTTT. The V and J genes are TRBV20-1 and TRBJ1-1; no reliable D call. Between the trimmed V and J ends, which lost 4 bases and 0 bases, there was a span of 18 bases. CDR3 length: 16 amino acids. Germline loops: CDR1 DFQATT, CDR2 SNEGSKA (reference sequence).

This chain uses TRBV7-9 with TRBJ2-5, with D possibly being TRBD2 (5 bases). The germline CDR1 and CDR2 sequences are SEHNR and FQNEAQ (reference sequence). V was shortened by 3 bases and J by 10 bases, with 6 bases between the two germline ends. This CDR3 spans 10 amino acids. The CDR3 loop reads CASSFEGQYF. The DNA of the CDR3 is TGTGCCAGCAGCTTCGAGGGCCAGTACTTC.

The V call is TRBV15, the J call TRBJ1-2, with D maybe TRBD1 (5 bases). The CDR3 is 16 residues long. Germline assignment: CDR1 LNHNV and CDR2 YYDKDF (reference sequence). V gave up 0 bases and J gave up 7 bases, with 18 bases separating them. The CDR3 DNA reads TGTGCCACCAGCAGAGAACGCAGCGGGGCGCTTGGTGGCTACACCTTC. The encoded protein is CATSRERSGALGGYTF.

The CDR3 is CASSETGTNTGELFF. The CDR3 nucleotides are TGTGCCAGCAGTGAAACAGGGACGAACACCGGGGAGCTGTTTTTT. The chain recombines TRBV2 with TRBJ2-2; a weak D match, TRBD1 (6 bases). Looked up from germline, CDR1 is SNHLY and CDR2 is FYNNEI. Trimming took off 2 bases at V and 0 bases at J, with 7 bases between the two ends. The CDR3 has 15 residues. The full variable domain, completed using reference TRBV2 and TRBJ2-2, is EPEVTQTPSHQVTQMGQEVILRCVPISNHLYFYWYRQILGQKVEFLVSFYNNEISEKSEIFDDQFSVERPDGSNFTLKIRSTKLEDSAMYFCASSETGTNTGELFFGEGSRLTVL.

The CDR3 here is CASSLAGGTDTQYF. The CDR3 DNA follows: TGCGCCAGCAGCCTAGCGGGGGGGACAGATACGCAGTATTTT. The V gene is TRBV5-1, the J gene TRBJ2-3; TRBD2 matches 12 bases. V gave up 4 bases and J gave up 3 bases; unmatched junction bases: 0. CDR3 length: 14 residues. The germline CDR1 and CDR2 sequences are SGHRS and YFSETQ.

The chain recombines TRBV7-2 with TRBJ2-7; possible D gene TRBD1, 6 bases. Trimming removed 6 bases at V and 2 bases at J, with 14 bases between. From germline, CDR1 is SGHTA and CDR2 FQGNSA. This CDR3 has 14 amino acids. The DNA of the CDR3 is TGTGCCAGCAGGGAGGACAGCGGTACCTACGAGCAGTACTTC. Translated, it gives CASREDSGTYEQYF.

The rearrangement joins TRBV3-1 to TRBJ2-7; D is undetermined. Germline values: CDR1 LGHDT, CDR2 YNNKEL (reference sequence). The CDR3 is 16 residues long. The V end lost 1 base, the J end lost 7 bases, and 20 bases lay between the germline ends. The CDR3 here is CASSQAGQIPPREQYF. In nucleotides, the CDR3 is TGTGCCAGCAGCCAAGCCGGCCAGATACCCCCTAGGGAGCAGTACTTC.

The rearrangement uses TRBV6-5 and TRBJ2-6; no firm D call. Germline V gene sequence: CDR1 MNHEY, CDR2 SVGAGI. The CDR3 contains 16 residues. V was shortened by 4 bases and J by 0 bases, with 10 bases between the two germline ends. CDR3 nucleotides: TGTGCCAGCAGTTCTCTAAAACTCTCTGGGGCCAACGTCCTGACTTTC. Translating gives CASSSLKLSGANVLTF.

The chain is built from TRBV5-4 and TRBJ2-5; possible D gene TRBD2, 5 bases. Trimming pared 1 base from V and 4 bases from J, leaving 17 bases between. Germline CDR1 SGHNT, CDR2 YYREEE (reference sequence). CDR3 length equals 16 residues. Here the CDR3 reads CASSLWPPAGPETQYF. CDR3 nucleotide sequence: TGTGCCAGCAGCTTGTGGCCCCCCGCGGGCCCAGAGACCCAGTACTTC.

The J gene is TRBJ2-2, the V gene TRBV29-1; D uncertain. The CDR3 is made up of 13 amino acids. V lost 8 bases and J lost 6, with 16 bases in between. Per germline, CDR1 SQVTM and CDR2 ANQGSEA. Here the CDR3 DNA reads TGCAGCTTAGCAGGTTCCCGCTCCGGGGAGCTGTTTTTT. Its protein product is CSLAGSRSGELFF.

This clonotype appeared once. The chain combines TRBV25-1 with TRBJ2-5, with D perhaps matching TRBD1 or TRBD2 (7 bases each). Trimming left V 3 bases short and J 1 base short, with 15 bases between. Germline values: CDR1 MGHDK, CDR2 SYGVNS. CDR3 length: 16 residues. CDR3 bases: TGTGCCAGCAGTGATCGGCGGGGGACAGTCCAAGAGACCCAGTACTTC. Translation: CASSDRRGTVQETQYF.

The CDR3 region is CASGVGEQYF. CDR3 in DNA: TGTGCCAGCGGTGTGGGCGAGCAGTACTTC. The chain carries TRBV6-2 or TRBV6-3 and TRBJ2-7, with D uncertain. The ends were cut back, 8 bases at V and 6 bases at J, with 8 bases in the middle. The CDR3 is made up of 10 amino acids. Germline values: CDR1 MNHEY, CDR2 SVGEGT.

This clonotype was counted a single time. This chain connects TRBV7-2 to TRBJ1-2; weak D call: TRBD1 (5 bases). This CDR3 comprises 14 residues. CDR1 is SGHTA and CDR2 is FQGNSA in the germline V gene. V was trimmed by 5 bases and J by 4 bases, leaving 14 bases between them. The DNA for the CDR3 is TGTGCCAGCAGCGGCCGGGGGGATATCTATGGCTACACCTTC. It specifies CASSGRGDIYGYTF. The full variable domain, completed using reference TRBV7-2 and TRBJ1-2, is GAGVSQSPSNKVTEKGKDVELRCDPISGHTALYWYRQSLGQGLEFLIYFQGNSAPDKSGLPSDRFSAERTGGSVSTLTIQRTQQEDSAVYLCASSGRGDIYGYTFGSGTRLTVV.

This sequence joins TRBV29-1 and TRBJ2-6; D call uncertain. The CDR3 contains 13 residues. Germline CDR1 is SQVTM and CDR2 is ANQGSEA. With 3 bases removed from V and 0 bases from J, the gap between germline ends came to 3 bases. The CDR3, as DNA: TGCAGCGTTGAGCTCTCTGGGGCCAACGTCCTGACTTTC. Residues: CSVELSGANVLTF.

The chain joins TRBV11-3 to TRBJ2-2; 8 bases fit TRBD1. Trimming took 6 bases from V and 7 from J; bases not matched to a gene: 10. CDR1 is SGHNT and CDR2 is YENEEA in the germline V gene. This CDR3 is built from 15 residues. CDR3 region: CASRSQGASNGELFF. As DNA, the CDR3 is TGTGCCAGCAGGTCGCAGGGGGCATCAAACGGGGAGCTGTTTTTT.

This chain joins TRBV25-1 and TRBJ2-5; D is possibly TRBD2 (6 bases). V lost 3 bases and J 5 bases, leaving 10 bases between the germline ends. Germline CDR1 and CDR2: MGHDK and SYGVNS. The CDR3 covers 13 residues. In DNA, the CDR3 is TGTGCCAGCAGTGATCGGGACTTCGAGACCCAGTACTTC. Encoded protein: CASSDRDFETQYF.

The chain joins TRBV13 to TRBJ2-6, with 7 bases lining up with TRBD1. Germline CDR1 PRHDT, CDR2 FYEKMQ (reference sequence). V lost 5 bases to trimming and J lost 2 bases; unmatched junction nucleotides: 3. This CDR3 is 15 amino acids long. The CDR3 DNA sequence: TGTGCCAGCAGCGTCGGGACAGCTGGGGCCAACGTCCTGACTTTC. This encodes CASSVGTAGANVLTF.

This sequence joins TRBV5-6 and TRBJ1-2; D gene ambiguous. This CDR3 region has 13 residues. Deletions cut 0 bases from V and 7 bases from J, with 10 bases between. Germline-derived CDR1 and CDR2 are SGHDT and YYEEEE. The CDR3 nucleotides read TGTGCCAGCAGCTTGGCCCAGGCCCTTGGCTACACCTTC. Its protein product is CASSLAQALGYTF.

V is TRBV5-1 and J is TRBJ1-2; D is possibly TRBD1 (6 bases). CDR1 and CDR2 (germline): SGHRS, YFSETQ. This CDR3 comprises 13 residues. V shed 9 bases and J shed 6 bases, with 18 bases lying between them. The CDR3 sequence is CATTPGQGNGYTF. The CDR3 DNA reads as TGCGCCACCACCCCGGGGCAGGGGAATGGCTACACCTTC.

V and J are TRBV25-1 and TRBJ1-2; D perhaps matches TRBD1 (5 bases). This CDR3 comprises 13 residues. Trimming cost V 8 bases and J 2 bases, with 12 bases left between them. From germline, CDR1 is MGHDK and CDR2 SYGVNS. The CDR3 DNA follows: TGTGCCAGCCGGTCCGGGGGAAACTATGGCTACACCTTC. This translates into CASRSGGNYGYTF.

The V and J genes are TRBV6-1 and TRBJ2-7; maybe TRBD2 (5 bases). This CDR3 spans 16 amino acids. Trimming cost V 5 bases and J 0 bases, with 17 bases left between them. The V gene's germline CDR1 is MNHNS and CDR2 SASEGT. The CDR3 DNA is TGTGCCAGCAGTCCACGGGGAGACTTTCGCTCCTACGAGCAGTACTTC. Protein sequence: CASSPRGDFRSYEQYF.

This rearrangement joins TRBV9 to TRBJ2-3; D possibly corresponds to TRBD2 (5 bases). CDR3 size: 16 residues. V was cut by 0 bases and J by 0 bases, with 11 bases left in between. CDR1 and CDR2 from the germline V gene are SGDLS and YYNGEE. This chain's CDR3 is CASSVVGRGSTDTQYF. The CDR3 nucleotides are TGTGCCAGCAGCGTAGTAGGTCGGGGAAGCACAGATACGCAGTATTTT.